The 27 T cell receptor beta chains reported below all come from one sample, sequenced in a study of T cells in Graves' hyperthyroidism and ophthalmopathy (dated by TCRdb to about 2019). The method behind the library was multiplex PCR. The reads were generated on an Illumina HiSeq 2000. The TCR beta CDR3 regions were amplified from the RNA transcripts. A first-round RT-PCR of the TCR CDR3 used the HTBI primer set with the Qiagen OneStep RT-PCR kit. In-frame beta chains were kept once TCRdb had trimmed the public reads at Q25 with fastp and called clones with MiXCR. A single entry per CDR3 protein holds the most common genes and DNA from its merged rows. This sample comprises a few hundred thousand distinct CDR3 sequences, approximately 15% of them detected only once. The top ten constitute approximately 35% of the sample. The sequenced sample was blood. The receptors shown here come from a middle-aged woman with Graves' ophthalmopathy.

There are many counts of this clonotype. The rearrangement uses TRBV5-1 and TRBJ2-3; D perhaps matches TRBD1 (6 bases). The V and J ends lost 2 bases and 2 bases respectively, with 12 bases between them. Germline V gene sequence: CDR1 SGHRS, CDR2 YFSETQ. CDR3 size: 15 residues. CDR3 sequence reads: CASSFVDSPTDTQYF. CDR3 nucleotides: TGCGCCAGCAGCTTTGTGGACAGTCCCACAGATACGCAGTATTTT.

This clonotype has a count of ten or more. V usage is TRBV2 and J usage is TRBJ2-3; a weak D match, TRBD1 (6 bases). CDR1 and CDR2 from the germline V gene are SNHLY and FYNNEI. Trimming removed 8 bases at V and 0 bases at J, with 9 bases between. CDR3 length: 13 residues. CDR3 bases: TGTGCCAGCGGACAGCATAGCACAGATACGCAGTATTTT. The encoded protein is CASGQHSTDTQYF.

This clonotype came up many times. The J gene is TRBJ1-1, the V gene TRBV6-5; no firm D call. This CDR3 has 17 amino acids. Germline CDR1 and CDR2: MNHEY and SVGAGI. V dropped 0 bases and J dropped 3 bases, with 17 bases sitting between them. The CDR3 sequence is CASSYSALTPGDTEAFF. CDR3 nucleotides: TGTGCCAGCAGTTACTCGGCACTTACCCCGGGAGACACTGAAGCTTTCTTT.

This clonotype appeared many times. The rearrangement uses TRBV6-2 or TRBV6-3 and TRBJ2-1, with 10 bases aligning to TRBD2. The junction had 5 bases not matched to a gene; V was cut back by 0 bases and J by 12 bases. This CDR3 has 14 residues. Germline CDR1 reads MNHEY; CDR2 reads SVGEGT. The CDR3 sequence is CASSYSSSGSVQFF. As DNA, the CDR3 is TGTGCCAGCAGTTACTCCTCTAGCGGGAGCGTGCAGTTCTTC.

The sample holds many counts of this clonotype. This chain uses TRBV7-2 with TRBJ2-3; TRBD1 matches 10 bases. The CDR3 contains 16 residues. V gave up 6 bases and J gave up 2 bases; unmatched junction bases: 8. Germline assignment: CDR1 SGHTA and CDR2 FQGNSA. CDR3: CASSYNRQGATDTQYF. The DNA for the CDR3 is TGTGCCAGCAGTTACAACCGACAGGGGGCCACAGATACGCAGTATTTT.

This clonotype was found many times. This chain connects TRBV20-1 to TRBJ2-5, with D possibly TRBD1 on 6 matching bases. Germline V gives CDR1 DFQATT, CDR2 SNEGSKA (reference sequence). Trimming removed 6 bases from V and 5 bases from J, with 19 bases in between. This CDR3 has 14 residues. This chain's CDR3 is CSACRDTRVETQYF. The CDR3, as DNA: TGCAGTGCGTGCCGGGACACCCGTGTGGAGACCCAGTACTTC.

This clonotype was counted a few times. This chain joins TRBV6-1 and TRBJ1-5; the D is unclear. Germline V lookup: CDR1 MNHNS, CDR2 SASEGT. The CDR3 extends over 16 amino acids. Trimming removed 7 bases at V and 0 bases at J, with 16 bases between. The CDR3 reads CASNSTDPISNQPQHF. The CDR3 DNA is TGTGCCAGCAATTCAACAGATCCCATTAGCAATCAGCCCCAGCATTTT.

At least ten counts were recorded for this clonotype. This chain joins TRBV19 and TRBJ1-1, with TRBD1 identical over 9 bases. Germline loops: CDR1 LNHDA, CDR2 SQIVND (reference sequence). The CDR3 runs 15 residues. The V and J ends lost 4 bases and 1 base, in that order; junction bases with no gene match: 4. The CDR3 reads CASSRDRAKNTEAFF. As DNA, the CDR3 is TGTGCCAGTAGTAGGGACAGGGCTAAGAACACTGAAGCTTTCTTT. Variable domain in full (rest from reference TRBV19 and TRBJ1-1): DGGITQSPKYLFRKEGQNVTLSCEQNLNHDAMYWYRQDPGQGLRLIYYSQIVNDFQKGDIAEGYSVSREKKESFPLTVTSAQKNPTAFYLCASSRDRAKNTEAFFGQGTRLTVV.

The J gene is TRBJ2-2, the V gene TRBV7-2; 9 nucleotides agree with TRBD2. The ends lost 3 bases at V and 8 bases at J; junction bases unmatched: 1. Germline-derived CDR1 and CDR2 are SGHTA and FQGNSA. The CDR3 covers 13 residues. The CDR3 loop reads CASSFSGGGELFF. CDR3 bases: TGTGCCAGCAGCTTTAGCGGGGGTGGGGAGCTGTTTTTT.

This clonotype was detected ten times or more. The chain links TRBV20-1 to TRBJ2-5; D gene ambiguous. The V end was cut by 6 bases, the J end by 0 bases, with 17 bases between. The CDR3 extends over 15 amino acids. Germline lookup yields CDR1 DFQATT and CDR2 SNEGSKA (reference sequence). DNA of the CDR3: TGCAGTGCCAGGCGCGCGGAGTCTTACCAAGAGACCCAGTACTTC. It yields the protein CSARRAESYQETQYF.

This clonotype is a singleton in its sample. V is TRBV4-1 and J is TRBJ1-1; 12 bases match TRBD1. The CDR3 is made up of 15 amino acids. The ends lost 1 base at V and 5 bases at J; junction bases unmatched: 2. The germline CDR1 and CDR2 sequences are MGHRA and YSYEKL. DNA for the CDR3: TGCGCCAGCAGCCAAGGGGACAGGGGGCTGACTGAAGCTTTCTTT. Protein: CASSQGDRGLTEAFF.

There are a few counts of this clonotype. This rearrangement joins TRBV19 to TRBJ2-1; 8 nucleotides align to TRBD1. The CDR3 runs 16 residues. Trimming cost V 4 bases and J 1 base; bases outside gene matches: 6. Germline V gene data show CDR1 as LNHDA and CDR2 as SQIVND (reference sequence). CDR3 coding DNA: TGTGCCAGTAGTAGAAGGACAGGGAGGTCCTACAATGAGCAGTTCTTC. Translation gives CASSRRTGRSYNEQFF. Full variable domain (missing parts from reference TRBV19 and TRBJ2-1): DGGITQSPKYLFRKEGQNVTLSCEQNLNHDAMYWYRQDPGQGLRLIYYSQIVNDFQKGDIAEGYSVSREKKESFPLTVTSAQKNPTAFYLCASSRRTGRSYNEQFFGPGTRLTVL.

The rearrangement links TRBV27 to TRBJ2-3; no reliable D call. V was shortened by 3 bases and J by 6 bases, with 10 bases between the two germline ends. The germline gives CDR1 MNHEY, CDR2 SMNVEV (reference sequence). The CDR3 extends over 13 amino acids. The CDR3 DNA reads TGTGCCAGCAGTTTTGCTCCCCGGGATACGCAGTATTTT. Its protein is CASSFAPRDTQYF.

This clonotype was observed at least ten times. The chain carries TRBV12-3 or TRBV12-4 and TRBJ1-2; TRBD1 is a possible D gene (5 bases). CDR3 length: 15 residues. The ends were cut back, 5 bases at V and 4 bases at J, with 17 bases in the middle. CDR3 DNA sequence: TGTGCCAGCAGTCGGGGGACGGAGGCTTCCTATGGCTACACCTTC. Translating gives CASSRGTEASYGYTF.

This clonotype was counted at least ten times. This chain joins TRBV6-1 and TRBJ1-3; no firm D call. CDR3 length: 11 residues. V was pared by 6 bases and J by 8 bases, with 8 bases between. Germline CDR1 MNHNS, CDR2 SASEGT. The CDR3 coding sequence is TGTGCCAGCAGCACGAGGGACACCATATATTTT. It yields the protein CASSTRDTIYF.

The table lists this clonotype with a few counts. The V call is TRBV10-3, the J call TRBJ1-2; TRBD1 is a possible D gene (5 bases). The CDR3 is 13 residues long. Between the trimmed V and J ends, which lost 4 bases and 8 bases, there was a span of 14 bases. From germline, CDR1 is ENHRY and CDR2 SYGVKD. The CDR3 nucleotides read TGTGCCATCAGTGGGGACCATACCGGAGGCTACACCTTC. Amino acid sequence: CAISGDHTGGYTF.

V and J are TRBV5-1 and TRBJ1-1, with 10 bases identical to TRBD1. This CDR3 region has 16 residues. CDR1 is SGHRS and CDR2 is YFSETQ in the germline V gene. V was clipped by 4 bases and J by 1 base; unmatched bases: 7. The CDR3 DNA reads as TGCGCCAGCAGCCCGACCGGGACAGGGGAGAACACTGAAGCTTTCTTT. It yields the protein CASSPTGTGENTEAFF.

This clonotype was seen a few times. The CDR3 sequence: CASTWRDLGTGELFF. The DNA of the CDR3 is TGTGCCAGCACGTGGCGGGATTTGGGCACCGGGGAGCTGTTTTTT. This rearrangement joins TRBV6-1 to TRBJ2-2, with a tentative D call TRBD2 (6 bases). Germline loops: CDR1 MNHNS, CDR2 SASEGT. Trimming stripped 7 bases from V and 4 bases from J, with 16 bases between. The CDR3 has 15 residues.

This chain connects TRBV7-9 to TRBJ1-1; TRBD1 is a possible D gene (5 bases). Germline CDR1 is SEHNR and CDR2 is FQNEAQ (reference sequence). The CDR3 totals 15 residues. The V end was cut by 5 bases, the J end by 6 bases, with 19 bases between. CDR3 region: CASSPKAAGRPEAFF. As DNA, the CDR3 is TGTGCCAGCAGCCCTAAGGCGGCAGGGCGGCCTGAAGCTTTCTTT. The variable domain in full, with the rest retrieved from reference TRBV7-9 and TRBJ1-1, is DTGVSQNPRHKITKRGQNVTFRCDPISEHNRLYWYRQTLGQGPEFLTYFQNEAQLEKSRLLSDRFSAERPKGSFSTLEIQRTEQGDSAMYLCASSPKAAGRPEAFFGQGTRLTVV.

This clonotype appeared a few times. At one end the junction does not follow the germline gene, possibly because of a read error. V usage is TRBV11-2 and J usage is TRBJ1-1, with 12 nucleotides matching TRBD1. The CDR3 consists of 15 residues. CDR1 SGHAT and CDR2 FQNNGV come from the germline V gene. In nucleotides, the CDR3 is TGTGCCAGCAGCTCCCGCGGGACAGGGGGCACTGAAGCTTCCTTT. It specifies CASSSRGTGGTEASF.

This clonotype was recorded many times. This chain connects TRBV7-9 to TRBJ2-7, with 10 bases aligning to TRBD2. The V gene's germline CDR1 is SEHNR and CDR2 FQNEAQ (reference sequence). The CDR3 runs to 15 residues. Unmatched junction bases numbered 6, after V lost 6 bases and J lost 1 base. CDR3 residues: CASRIGTSESYEQYF. CDR3 in DNA: TGTGCCAGCAGGATCGGGACTAGCGAATCCTACGAGCAGTACTTC.

There are many counts of this clonotype. The rearrangement links TRBV27 to TRBJ2-5, with D possibly being TRBD2 (5 bases). This CDR3 comprises 14 residues. V shed 5 bases and J shed 5 bases, with 15 bases lying between them. Germline CDR1 is MNHEY and CDR2 is SMNVEV (reference sequence). DNA for the CDR3: TGTGCCAGCAGTCCCCCTGGAGGTCGGGAGACCCAGTACTTC. This encodes CASSPPGGRETQYF.

This clonotype was counted a few times. CDR3 nucleotides: TGTGCCAGTAACTCCGATACGATCCAAGAGACCCAGTACTTC. It codes for CASNSDTIQETQYF. The rearrangement links TRBV19 to TRBJ2-5; D unresolved. With 7 bases removed from V and 1 base from J, the gap between germline ends came to 13 bases. This CDR3 spans 14 amino acids. Germline V gene lookup returns CDR1 LNHDA and CDR2 SQIVND (reference sequence).

The CDR3 nucleotides read TGTGCCAGCTCAGACGGTGAAGGGACCCAGTACTTC. Protein sequence: CASSDGEGTQYF. J is TRBJ2-5 and V is TRBV18; no definite D call. Trimming removed 5 bases at V and 7 bases at J, with 11 bases between. This CDR3 spans 12 amino acids. Per germline, CDR1 KGHSH and CDR2 LQKENI.

This clonotype was recorded a few times. The rearrangement uses TRBV7-9 and TRBJ2-7, with D unclear. Per the germline V gene, CDR1 is SEHNR and CDR2 is FQNEAQ (reference sequence). Trimming stripped 4 bases from V and 7 bases from J, with 8 bases between. The CDR3 is made up of 11 amino acids. DNA for the CDR3: TGTGCCAGCAGCTCATGGGCAGAGCAGTACTTC. Protein product: CASSSWAEQYF.

Ten or more counts support this clonotype. This sequence joins TRBV7-9 and TRBJ1-1; D gene unclear. Germline loops: CDR1 SEHNR, CDR2 FQNEAQ (reference sequence). The V end lost 2 bases, the J end lost 5 bases, and 9 bases lay between the germline ends. CDR3 size: 13 residues. The DNA of the CDR3 is TGTGCCAGCAGCTTATTCCAGAGGACTGAAGCTTTCTTT. Translation: CASSLFQRTEAFF.

The chain recombines TRBV20-1 with TRBJ1-5; no clear D gene. This CDR3 has 15 amino acids. Trimming took off 6 bases at V and 4 bases at J, with 19 bases between the two ends. The germline gives CDR1 DFQATT, CDR2 SNEGSKA (reference sequence). CDR3 coding DNA: TGCAGTGCCAGACGTAAGGACCTTTCAAATCAGCCCCAGCATTTT. Its translation: CSARRKDLSNQPQHF.